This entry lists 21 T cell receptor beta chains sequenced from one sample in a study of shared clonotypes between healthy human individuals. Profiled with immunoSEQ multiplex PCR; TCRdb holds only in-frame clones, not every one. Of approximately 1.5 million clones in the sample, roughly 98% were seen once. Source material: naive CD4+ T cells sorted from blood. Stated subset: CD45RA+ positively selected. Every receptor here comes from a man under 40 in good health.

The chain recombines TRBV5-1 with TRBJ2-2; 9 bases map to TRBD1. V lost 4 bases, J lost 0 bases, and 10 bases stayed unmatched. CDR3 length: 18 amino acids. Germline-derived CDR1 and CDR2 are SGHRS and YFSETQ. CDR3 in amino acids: CASSKTDRGAANTGELFF. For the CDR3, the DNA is TGCGCCAGCAGCAAAACCGACAGGGGGGCCGCGAACACCGGGGAGCTGTTTTTT.

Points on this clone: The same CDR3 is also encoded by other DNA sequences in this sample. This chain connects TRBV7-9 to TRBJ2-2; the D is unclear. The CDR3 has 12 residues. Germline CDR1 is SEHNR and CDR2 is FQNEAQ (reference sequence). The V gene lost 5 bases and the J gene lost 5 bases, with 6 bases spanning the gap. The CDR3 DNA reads TGTGCCAGCAGCCTGGAAACCGGGGAGCTGTTTTTT. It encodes CASSLETGELFF.

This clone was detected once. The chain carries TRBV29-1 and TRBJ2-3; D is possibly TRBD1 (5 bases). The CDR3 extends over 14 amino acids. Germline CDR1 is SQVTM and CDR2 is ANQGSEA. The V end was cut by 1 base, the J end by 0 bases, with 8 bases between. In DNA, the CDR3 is TGCAGCGTTGAAGTGACAGCTAGCACAGATACGCAGTATTTT. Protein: CSVEVTASTDTQYF.

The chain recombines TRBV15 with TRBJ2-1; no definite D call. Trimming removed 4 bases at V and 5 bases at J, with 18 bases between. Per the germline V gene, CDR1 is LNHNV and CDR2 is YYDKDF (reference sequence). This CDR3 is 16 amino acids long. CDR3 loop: CATSIPRLITHNEQFF. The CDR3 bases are TGTGCCACCAGCATCCCGAGGCTTATAACTCACAATGAGCAGTTCTTC. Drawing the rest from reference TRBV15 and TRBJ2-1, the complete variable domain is DAMVIQNPRYQVTQFGKPVTLSCSQTLNHNVMYWYQQKSSQAPKLLFHYYDKDFNNEADTPDNFQSRRPNTSFCFLDIRSPGLGDTAMYLCATSIPRLITHNEQFFGPGTRLTVL.

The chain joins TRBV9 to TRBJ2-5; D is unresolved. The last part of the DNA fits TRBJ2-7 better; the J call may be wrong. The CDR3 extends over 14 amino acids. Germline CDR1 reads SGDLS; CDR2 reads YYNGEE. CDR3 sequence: CASSVAGTGYEQYF. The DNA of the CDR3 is TGTGCCAGCAGCGTAGCTGGTACGGGCTACGAGCAGTACTTC.

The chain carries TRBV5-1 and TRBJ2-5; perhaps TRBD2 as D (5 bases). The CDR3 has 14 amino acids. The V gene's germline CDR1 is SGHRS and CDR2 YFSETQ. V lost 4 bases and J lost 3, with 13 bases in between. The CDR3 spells CASSPGLVEETQYF. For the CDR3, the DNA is TGCGCCAGCAGCCCAGGACTGGTAGAAGAGACCCAGTACTTC.

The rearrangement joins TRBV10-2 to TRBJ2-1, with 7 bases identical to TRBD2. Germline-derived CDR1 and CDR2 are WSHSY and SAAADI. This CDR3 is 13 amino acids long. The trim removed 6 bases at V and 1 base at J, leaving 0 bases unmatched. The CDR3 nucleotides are TGCGCCAGCAGAGCGGGATCCTACAATGAGCAGTTCTTC. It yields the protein CASRAGSYNEQFF.

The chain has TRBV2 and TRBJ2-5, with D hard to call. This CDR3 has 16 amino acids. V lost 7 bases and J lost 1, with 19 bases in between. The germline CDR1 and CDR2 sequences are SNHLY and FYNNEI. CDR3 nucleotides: TGTGCCAGCAAGGTAAAGGGTTTGGTACGCCAAGAGACCCAGTACTTC. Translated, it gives CASKVKGLVRQETQYF.

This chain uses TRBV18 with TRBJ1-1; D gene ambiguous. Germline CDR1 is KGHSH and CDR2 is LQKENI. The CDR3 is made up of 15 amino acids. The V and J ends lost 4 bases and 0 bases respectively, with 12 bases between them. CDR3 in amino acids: CASSRPPGMNTEAFF. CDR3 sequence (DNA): TGTGCCAGCTCACGGCCCCCCGGGATGAACACTGAAGCTTTCTTT.

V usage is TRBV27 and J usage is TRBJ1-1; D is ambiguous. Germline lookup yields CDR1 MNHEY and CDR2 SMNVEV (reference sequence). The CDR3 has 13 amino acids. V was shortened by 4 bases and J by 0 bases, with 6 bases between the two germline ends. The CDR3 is CASSSPMNTEAFF. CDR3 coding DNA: TGTGCCAGCAGTTCACCTATGAACACTGAAGCTTTCTTT.

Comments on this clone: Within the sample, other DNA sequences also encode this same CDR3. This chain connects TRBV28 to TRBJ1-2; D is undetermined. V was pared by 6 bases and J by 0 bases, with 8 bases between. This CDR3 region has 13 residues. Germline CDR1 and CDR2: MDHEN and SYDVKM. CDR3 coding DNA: TGTGCCAGCAGACCGACTGCTAACTATGGCTACACCTTC. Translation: CASRPTANYGYTF.

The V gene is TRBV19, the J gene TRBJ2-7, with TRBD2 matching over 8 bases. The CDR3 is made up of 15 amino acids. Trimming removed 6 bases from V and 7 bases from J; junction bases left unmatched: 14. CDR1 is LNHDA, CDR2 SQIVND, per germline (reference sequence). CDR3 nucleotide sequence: TGTGCCAGTAGCCCCAGCTCGGACGGCGGGAGGGAGCAGTACTTC. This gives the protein CASSPSSDGGREQYF.

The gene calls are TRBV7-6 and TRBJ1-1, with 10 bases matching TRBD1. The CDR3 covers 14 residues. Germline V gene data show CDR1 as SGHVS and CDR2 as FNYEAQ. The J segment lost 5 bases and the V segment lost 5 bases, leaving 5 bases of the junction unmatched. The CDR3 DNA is TGTGCCAGCAGCGTCCGACAGGGGGCTACTGAAGCTTTCTTT. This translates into CASSVRQGATEAFF.

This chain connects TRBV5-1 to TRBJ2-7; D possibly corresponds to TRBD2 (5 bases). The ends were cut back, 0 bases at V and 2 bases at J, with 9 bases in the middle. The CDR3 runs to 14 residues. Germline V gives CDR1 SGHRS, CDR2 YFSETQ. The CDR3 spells CASSLAREAYEQYF. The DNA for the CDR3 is TGCGCCAGCAGCTTGGCACGGGAAGCCTACGAGCAGTACTTC.

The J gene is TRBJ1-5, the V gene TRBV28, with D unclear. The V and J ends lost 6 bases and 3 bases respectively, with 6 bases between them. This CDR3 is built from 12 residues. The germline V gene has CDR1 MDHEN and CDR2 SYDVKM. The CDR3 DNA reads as TGTGCCAGCAGCCCGTACAATCAGCCCCAGCATTTT. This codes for CASSPYNQPQHF.

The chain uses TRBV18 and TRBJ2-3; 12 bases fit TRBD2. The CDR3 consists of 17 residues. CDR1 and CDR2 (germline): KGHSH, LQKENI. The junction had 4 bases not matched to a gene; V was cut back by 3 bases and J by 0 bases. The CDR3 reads CASSPGTSGGSTDTQYF. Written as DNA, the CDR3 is TGTGCCAGCTCACCTGGTACTAGCGGGGGGAGCACAGATACGCAGTATTTT.

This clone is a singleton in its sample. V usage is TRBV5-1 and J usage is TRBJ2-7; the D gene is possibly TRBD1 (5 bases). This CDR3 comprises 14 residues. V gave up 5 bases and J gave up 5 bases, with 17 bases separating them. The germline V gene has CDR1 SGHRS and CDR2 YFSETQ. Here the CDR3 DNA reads TGCGCCAGCAGTCCAAACGCGGTGACAGACGAGCAGTACTTC. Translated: CASSPNAVTDEQYF.

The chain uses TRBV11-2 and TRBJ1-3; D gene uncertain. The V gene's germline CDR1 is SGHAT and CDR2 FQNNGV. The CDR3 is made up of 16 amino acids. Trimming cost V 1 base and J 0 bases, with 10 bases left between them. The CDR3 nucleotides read TGTGCCAGCAGCTTAGGATCGGGTCTCTCTGGAAACACCATATATTTT. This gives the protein CASSLGSGLSGNTIYF.

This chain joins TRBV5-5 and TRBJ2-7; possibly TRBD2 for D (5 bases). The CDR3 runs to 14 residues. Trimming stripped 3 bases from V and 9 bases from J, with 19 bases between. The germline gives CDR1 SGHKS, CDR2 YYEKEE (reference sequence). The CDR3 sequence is CASSSLGITLGQYF. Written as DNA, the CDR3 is TGTGCCAGCAGCTCTCTCGGGATCACTTTGGGGCAGTACTTC.

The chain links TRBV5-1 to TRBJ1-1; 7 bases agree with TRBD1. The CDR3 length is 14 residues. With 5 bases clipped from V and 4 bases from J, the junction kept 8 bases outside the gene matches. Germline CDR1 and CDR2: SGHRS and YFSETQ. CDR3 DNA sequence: TGCGCCAGCAGGTCAAGTTCAGGGGGCACTGAAGCTTTCTTT. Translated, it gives CASRSSSGGTEAFF.

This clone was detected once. CDR3: CASSVRQGIFRATGELFF. As DNA, the CDR3 is TGTGCCAGCTCAGTTCGACAGGGAATTTTTCGGGCCACCGGGGAGCTGTTTTTT. The gene calls are TRBV18 and TRBJ2-2; the match to TRBD1 covers 7 bases. The CDR3 loop spans 18 amino acids. Germline values: CDR1 KGHSH, CDR2 LQKENI. Trimming cost V 5 bases and J 4 bases; bases outside gene matches: 16.